Below, 7 T cell receptor beta chains from the same sample are listed, as sequenced in a study of monozygotic twins with inflammatory bowel disease. Each CDR3 protein gets one entry in TCRdb, which reprocessed the 5' RACE reads and gives no DNA. The sample table sets out approximately 160,000 distinct CDR3 sequences. Sequenced: blood. These receptors were obtained from a human donor with ulcerative colitis or Crohn's disease, or a healthy co-twin of an affected twin (not recorded which).

The chain recombines TRBV29-1 with TRBJ2-3; TCRdb returns TRBD1, unconfirmable since there is no DNA. CDR1 and CDR2 from the germline V gene are SQVTM and ANQGSEA. CDR3 size: 14 residues. CDR3 loop: CSGQWGGYTDTQYF.

V gene TRBV9 combines with J gene TRBJ2-5. The germline V gene encodes CDR1 SGDLS and CDR2 YYNGEE. The CDR3 length is 13 residues. The CDR3 here is CASSVGNQETQYF.

The rearrangement uses TRBV20-1 and TRBJ1-6. The length of the CDR3 is 13 residues. CDR1 is DFQATT, CDR2 SNEGSKA, per germline (reference sequence). CDR3 sequence: CSARWLYNSPLHF.

The chain couples TRBV15 to TRBJ2-1; the D gene TCRdb calls, TRBD2, cannot be checked with no DNA. CDR1 is LNHNV, CDR2 YYDKDF, per germline (reference sequence). The CDR3 sequence is 17 residues long. CDR3 protein: CATSTRSLAGGLLEQFF.

The CDR3 spells CASSQRGALSSYNEQFF. V is TRBV5-5 and J is TRBJ2-1; the D call from TCRdb, TRBD2, cannot be confirmed without DNA. CDR1 is SGHKS and CDR2 is YYEKEE in the germline V gene (reference sequence). This CDR3 has 17 residues.

The genes are TRBV5-1 and TRBJ2-1; TCRdb names TRBD2, which stays unverified in the absence of DNA. Looked up from germline, CDR1 is SGHRS and CDR2 is YFSETQ. This CDR3 is built from 16 residues. The CDR3 region is CASSLVLAGGHNEQFF.

The chain combines TRBV7-2 with TRBJ2-7. CDR1 and CDR2 (germline): SGHTA, FQGNSA. The CDR3 is 13 amino acids. CDR3 in amino acids: CASSPSPSYEQYF.